These 28 T cell receptor gamma chains share one sample of origin, sequenced in a study of gamma-delta chains in newborns, infants, children. TCRdb fed the reads to CATT. Of roughly 1,200 gamma-chain clones in the sample, about 66% were seen once. The sequencing sample was made of blood. The source is a child who was a newborn, infant or young child, either healthy, febrile or measles-vaccinated (not recorded which).

This clone was seen a handful of times. This chain links TRGV2 with TRGJ1 or TRGJ2. TCRdb supplies no J gene; here it was assigned by aligning the nucleotide sequence to germline. Germline V gene data show CDR1 as EGSNGY and CDR2 as YDSYNSKV. The CDR3 is 11 residues long. V was pared by 0 bases and J by 11 bases, with 4 bases of the junction left unmatched. In DNA form, the CDR3 reads TGTGCCACCTGGGACGGGCATGAGAAACTCTTT. This translates into CATWDGHEKLF.

As regards this clone: This specimen includes other DNA sequences encoding the same CDR3. The V gene call is TRGV9, and the J gene call is absent. CDR1 and CDR2 from the germline V gene are GITISATS and ISYDGTV (reference sequence). The CDR3 is 17 residues long. The CDR3 DNA reads as TGTGCCTTGTGGGAGGTAGGGCAAGAGTTGGGCAAAAAAATAAAGGTATTT. This codes for CALWEVGQELGKKIKVF.

This clone was detected a few times. At one boundary the junction diverges from the germline segment, which might be a read error. The chain joins TRGV9 to TRGJP. In the absence of a J gene in TCRdb, the DNA was matched to germline to assign it here. Germline CDR1 GITISATS, CDR2 ISYDGTV (reference sequence). This CDR3 contains 17 residues. In nucleotides, the CDR3 is TGTGCCTTGTGGGAGCCTGGGCAGGAGTTGGGCAAAAAAATCAAGGTATTT. Residues: CALWEPGQELGKKIKVF.

This clone was seen a single time. V and J are TRGV9 and TRGJ1 or TRGJ2. As TCRdb names no J gene, one was assigned here on the basis of a DNA match to germline. Germline lookup yields CDR1 GITISATS and CDR2 ISYDGTV (reference sequence). The CDR3 is made up of 11 amino acids. The J segment lost 8 bases and the V segment lost 2 bases, leaving 3 bases of the junction unmatched. The CDR3 loop is CALWEDNKKLF. For the CDR3, the DNA is TGTGCCTTGTGGGAGGACAATAAGAAACTCTTT.

For the V gene the call is TRGV9; the J gene has no call. Germline V gene sequence: CDR1 GITISATS, CDR2 ISYDGTV (reference sequence). CDR3 length equals 11 residues. The CDR3 loop reads CALWAYKNKLF. CDR3 sequence (DNA): TGTGCCTTGTGGGCATATAAAAACAAACTCTTT.

On this clone: The sample has other DNA sequences that encode this CDR3 too. The J gene is TRGJP, the V gene TRGV9. Assignment of the J gene here rests on matching the DNA to germline, because TCRdb gives none. CDR3 size: 15 residues. Germline V gene sequence: CDR1 GITISATS, CDR2 ISYDGTV (reference sequence). The ends lost 2 bases at V and 8 bases at J; junction bases unmatched: 3. The CDR3, as DNA: TGTGCCTTGTGGGAGGGGAAGTTGGGCAAAAAAATCAAGGTATTT. Amino acid sequence: CALWEGKLGKKIKVF.

The rearrangement uses TRGV3 and TRGJP1. TCRdb gives no J gene; it was assigned here by matching the DNA to germline. J was trimmed by 12 bases and V by 0 bases; bases with no gene match: 7. The CDR3 contains 13 residues. The germline gives CDR1 VTNTFY, CDR2 YDVSTARD (reference sequence). The chain's CDR3 is CATWDRQEGFKIF. CDR3 nucleotide sequence: TGTGCCACCTGGGACAGGCAAGAGGGGTTCAAGATATTT.

Worth noting for this clone: A much larger clonotype is one base distant, so this may be a read error. The J gene went uncalled, whereas the V gene is TRGV9. The CDR3 is made up of 11 amino acids. Germline V gene sequence: CDR1 GITISATS, CDR2 ISYDGTV (reference sequence). DNA for the CDR3: TGTGCCTTGTGGGAGGGTCGGACCAAACTCTTT. The encoded protein is CALWEGRTKLF.

This clone was counted once. This sample also contains other DNA sequences that code for the same CDR3. The V call is TRGV9, the J call TRGJP. The J gene comes from matching the DNA to germline here; TCRdb lacks it. Looked up from germline, CDR1 is GITISATS and CDR2 is ISYDGTV (reference sequence). V shed 1 base, J shed 4 bases, and the junction held 4 bases outside the gene matches. The CDR3 covers 17 residues. CDR3 protein: CALWEVLQELGKKIKVF. The CDR3 DNA follows: TGTGCCTTGTGGGAGGTACTACAAGAGTTGGGCAAAAAAATCAAGGTATTT.

This rearrangement joins TRGV9 to TRGJ1 or TRGJ2. Assignment of the J gene here rests on matching the DNA to germline, because TCRdb gives none. The CDR3 runs 14 residues. CDR1 is GITISATS, CDR2 ISYDGTV, per germline (reference sequence). Losses at the gene ends were 2 bases for V and 3 bases for J; bases not matched to a gene: 7. The CDR3 DNA follows: TGTGCCTTGTGGGAGGGGGGACTTTATTATAAGAAACTCTTT. Amino acid sequence: CALWEGGLYYKKLF.

This clone was seen more than once but under ten times. V gene TRGV9 combines with J gene TRGJ1 or TRGJ2. As TCRdb names no J gene, one was assigned here on the basis of a DNA match to germline. The CDR3 totals 11 residues. Losses at the gene ends were 2 bases for V and 12 bases for J; bases not matched to a gene: 7. Germline CDR1 and CDR2: GITISATS and ISYDGTV (reference sequence). CDR3 in DNA: TGTGCCTTGTGGGAGGAAAAGCGGAAACTCTTT. Encoded protein: CALWEEKRKLF.

The chain has TRGV3 and TRGJ1 or TRGJ2. TCRdb offers no J gene call, so here the DNA was matched to germline to obtain one. V was clipped by 0 bases and J by 3 bases; unmatched bases: 11. Germline CDR1 is VTNTFY and CDR2 is YDVSTARD (reference sequence). The CDR3 consists of 16 residues. Here the CDR3 DNA reads TGTGCCACCTGGGACAGGCTAACCCTTTTTTATTATAAGAAACTCTTT. Protein: CATWDRLTLFYYKKLF.

This clone rates as large. The chain is built from TRGV9 and TRGJ1 or TRGJ2. In the absence of a J gene in TCRdb, the DNA was matched to germline to assign it here. CDR1 GITISATS and CDR2 ISYDGTV come from the germline V gene (reference sequence). This CDR3 comprises 14 residues. V was pared by 0 bases and J by 3 bases, with 5 bases of the junction left unmatched. The CDR3 DNA is TGTGCCTTGTGGGAGGTGGTGGGTTATTATAAGAAACTCTTT. Translating it yields CALWEVVGYYKKLF.

Remarks on this clone: The sample carries other DNA sequences with the same CDR3. The genes are TRGV9 and TRGJP. The J gene, not given by TCRdb, was assigned here from a germline match of the nucleotide sequence. The CDR3 loop spans 17 amino acids. CDR1 and CDR2 (germline): GITISATS, ISYDGTV (reference sequence). V lost 3 bases, J lost 2 bases, and 4 bases stayed unmatched. CDR3 sequence reads: CALWEPRQELGKKIKVF. CDR3 DNA sequence: TGTGCCTTGTGGGAGCCGAGGCAAGAGTTGGGCAAAAAAATCAAGGTATTT.

The rearrangement uses TRGV4 and TRGJ1 or TRGJ2. The J gene is absent in TCRdb and was assigned here via DNA matching to germline. V lost 0 bases and J lost 4; bases outside the gene matches: 3. Germline CDR1 EGSTGY, CDR2 YDSYTSSV. The CDR3 is 13 amino acids. CDR3 in amino acids: CATWDGPYYKKLF. Written as DNA, the CDR3 is TGTGCCACCTGGGATGGGCCGTATTATAAGAAACTCTTT.

The rearrangement links TRGV9 to TRGJ1 or TRGJ2. The J gene was missing in TCRdb and was found by matching the end of the DNA to germline. The CDR3 is 12 residues long. The V gene's germline CDR1 is GITISATS and CDR2 ISYDGTV (reference sequence). V shed 3 bases, J shed 11 bases, and the junction held 10 bases outside the gene matches. The CDR3: CALWELRDEKLF. The CDR3 DNA reads TGTGCCTTGTGGGAGCTCCGGGACGAGAAACTCTTT.

Details on this clone: Additional DNA sequences in this sample encode the identical CDR3. The CDR3 sequence is CALWEVQQELGKKIKVF. The CDR3 nucleotides read TGTGCCTTGTGGGAGGTACAACAAGAGTTGGGCAAAAAAATCAAGGTATTT. The genes are TRGV9 and TRGJP. TCRdb lists no J gene, so it was determined here by aligning the DNA to germline. From germline, CDR1 is GITISATS and CDR2 ISYDGTV (reference sequence). The CDR3 totals 17 residues. V gave up 1 base and J gave up 4 bases; unmatched junction bases: 4.

As regards this clone: Other DNA variants within this sample encode the same CDR3. The chain uses TRGV4 and TRGJ1 or TRGJ2. The J gene, missing from TCRdb, was assigned here through DNA to germline matching. J gave up 3 bases and V 0 bases, and 5 bases lay outside the gene matches. Germline V gene sequence: CDR1 EGSTGY, CDR2 YDSYTSSV. CDR3 size: 14 residues. CDR3 sequence (DNA): TGTGCCACCTGGGATGGGCCAGGTTATTATAAGAAACTCTTT. Amino acids: CATWDGPGYYKKLF.

The genes are TRGV8 and TRGJ1 or TRGJ2. The J gene, left out of TCRdb, was set here by checking the DNA against germline. The germline gives CDR1 VENAVY, CDR2 YDSYNSRV. The CDR3 loop spans 11 amino acids. V was clipped by 0 bases and J by 12 bases; unmatched bases: 5. The CDR3 DNA is TGTGCCACCTGGGATAGGCGGGGGAAACTCTTT. It encodes CATWDRRGKLF.

This chain links TRGV9 with TRGJP. The J gene, missing from TCRdb, was assigned here through DNA to germline matching. Germline lookup yields CDR1 GITISATS and CDR2 ISYDGTV (reference sequence). J gave up 6 bases and V 0 bases, and 14 bases lay outside the gene matches. This CDR3 is 20 amino acids long. Written as DNA, the CDR3 is TGTGCCTTGTGGGAGGTGAAAAATAATTGGGGAGAGTTGGGCAAAAAAATCAAGGTATTT. It specifies CALWEVKNNWGELGKKIKVF.

V is TRGV9 and J is TRGJP. CDR1 is GITISATS, CDR2 ISYDGTV, per germline (reference sequence). Trimming cost V 5 bases and J 7 bases; bases outside gene matches: 5. There are 15 residues in the CDR3. The CDR3 DNA is TGTGCCTTGTGGGTTGGGGAGTTGGGCAAAAAAATCAAGGTATTT. It is translated as CALWVGELGKKIKVF.

In its sample, this clone was seen once. This chain connects TRGV9 to TRGJ1 or TRGJ2. Germline matching of the DNA provided the J gene here, since TCRdb leaves it blank. Germline CDR1 and CDR2: GITISATS and ISYDGTV (reference sequence). CDR3 size: 9 residues. Unmatched junction bases numbered 0, after V lost 7 bases and J lost 6 bases. DNA of the CDR3: TGTGCCTTGTGTTATAAGAAACTCTTT. This encodes CALCYKKLF.

This sequence joins TRGV9 and TRGJ1 or TRGJ2. The J gene, left out of TCRdb, was set here by checking the DNA against germline. The ends lost 3 bases at V and 5 bases at J; junction bases unmatched: 4. Germline V gives CDR1 GITISATS, CDR2 ISYDGTV (reference sequence). The CDR3 covers 12 residues. The CDR3 loop reads CALWEYDYKKLF. The CDR3 coding sequence is TGTGCCTTGTGGGAGTACGATTATAAGAAACTCTTT.

This clone was counted between two and nine times. A junction boundary mismatches the germline segment, possibly from a read error. This chain links TRGV5 with TRGJP1. CDR1 and CDR2 from the germline V gene are VINAFY and YDVSNSKD. The CDR3 extends over 16 amino acids. CDR3 amino acids: CATWIFVYTTGWFKIF. For the CDR3, the DNA is TGCGCCACCTGGATTTTTGTCTATACCACTGGTTGGTTCAAGATATTT.

A few counts support this clone. This chain uses TRGV9 with TRGJP. This CDR3 has 17 residues. CDR1 is GITISATS, CDR2 ISYDGTV, per germline (reference sequence). The ends lost 0 bases at V and 7 bases at J; junction bases unmatched: 6. In DNA form, the CDR3 reads TGTGCCTTGTGGGAGGTGCGAGGGGAGTTGGGCAAAAAAATCAAGGTATTT. Protein: CALWEVRGELGKKIKVF.

The chain is built from TRGV9 and TRGJP1. TCRdb does not report a J gene; here it was assigned by matching the DNA to germline references. Germline V CDR1 and CDR2: GITISATS, ISYDGTV (reference sequence). V shed 3 bases, J shed 0 bases, and the junction held 4 bases outside the gene matches. This CDR3 contains 15 residues. The chain's CDR3 is CALWESHTTGWFKIF. The CDR3 DNA is TGTGCCTTGTGGGAGTCACATACCACTGGTTGGTTCAAGATATTT.

This chain connects TRGV2 to TRGJ1 or TRGJ2. As TCRdb names no J gene, one was assigned here on the basis of a DNA match to germline. CDR1 and CDR2 (germline): EGSNGY, YDSYNSKV. V dropped 3 bases and J dropped 1; count of bases not matched to a gene: 3. The CDR3 runs 13 residues. In nucleotides, the CDR3 is TGTGCCACCTGGGACCGAAATTATTATAAGAAACTCTTT. It specifies CATWDRNYYKKLF.

The chain is built from TRGV9 and TRGJ1 or TRGJ2. Here the J gene came from matching the DNA to germline, since TCRdb omits it. J was trimmed by 10 bases and V by 1 base; bases with no gene match: 4. The CDR3 spans 11 residues. Looked up from germline, CDR1 is GITISATS and CDR2 is ISYDGTV (reference sequence). The CDR3 here is CALWEVRKKLF. The CDR3 DNA is TGTGCCTTGTGGGAGGTCCGGAAGAAACTCTTT.